This TCR beta chain was retrieved from a study of molecular identifiers for immune sequencing clone quantification. Overall study: With replicates, the RNA of approximately 22,000 or 94,000 naive CD8 cells was split five ways and four were sequenced.

One entry per CDR3 protein, called by TCRdb with MiXCR from the PCR reads. The top ten clones hold around 0.9% of a sample with about 640,000 distinct CDR3 sequences, 20% of them seen once. The origin of this receptor is a human donor in good health. Some libraries in this study had Jurkat cell RNA spiked in. The material sequenced was naive CD8+ T cells from blood, with Jurkat cell RNA spiked in. The subset here: FACS-sorted CD8+CD4-CCR7+CD45RA+ naive T cells.

This chain's CDR3 is CASTTGASSYEQYF. CDR3 bases: TGCGCCAGCACGACAGGGGCTTCCTCCTACGAGCAGTACTTC. J is TRBJ2-7 and V is TRBV10-2; 8 nucleotides align to TRBD1. CDR3 length: 14 residues. The germline V gene encodes CDR1 WSHSY and CDR2 SAAADI. V trimming: 7 bases; J trimming: 0 bases; junction bases outside the gene matches: 5.